Detailed here is one TCR beta chain. The sample belongs to a study of T cell clonotyping in hematopoietic cell transplantation. Generated by immunoSEQ multiplex PCR, the TCRdb table keeps only in-frame clones and is missing some. The table includes roughly 40,000 clones, 95% detected once. The sequenced material came from peripheral blood mononuclear cells. The origin of this receptor is a man aged 30 to 45 in good health. Some clones in this sample may be carry-over from other donors' samples.

The CDR3 coding sequence is TGTGCCAGCAGTGAGGACAGGGTAAGAACTGAAGCTTTCTTT. As protein: CASSEDRVRTEAFF. V usage is TRBV14 and J usage is TRBJ1-1; 8 nucleotides match TRBD1. Germline-derived CDR1 and CDR2 are SGHDN and FVKESK. This CDR3 has 14 amino acids. V gave up 6 bases and J gave up 5 bases; unmatched junction bases: 8.